This T cell receptor beta chain was found in a study of blood T cell repertoires in COVID-19. Study information: The samples span acute and convalescent COVID-19 from the United States, Italy and Spain. The cDNA or gDNA used as material had been derived from T cells, B-cell-depleted T cells, or PBMCs.

The CDR3 covers 14 residues. Germline V gene data show CDR1 as KGHSH and CDR2 as LQKENI. J gave up 4 bases and V 3 bases, and 1 base lay outside the gene matches. The authors' processing: Nucleated cell number was recorded as an estimate derived from reference gene primer amplification. This table comes from immunoSEQ multiplex PCR, and its TCRdb copy is limited to in-frame clones, with some not included. Clonal size and the V and J genes are those of that table, whereas D and trimming came from the DNA. This sample has 150,000 to 200,000 clones, with approximately 86% found just once. The sequenced sample consisted of peripheral blood. The chain has TRBV18 and TRBJ1-2; 11 bases agree with TRBD1. The TCR sequence derives from a man aged 65 to 79 with acute or convalescent COVID-19. The CDR3 sequence is CASSPGTGGYGYTF. CDR3 in DNA: TGTGCCAGCTCACCGGGGACAGGGGGCTATGGCTACACCTTC.